Reported below is one T cell receptor (beta chain). Its antigen is as yet unknown. The CDR3 has 17 amino acids. J was trimmed by 0 bases and V by 4 bases; bases with no gene match: 6. CDR1 SGHKS and CDR2 YYEKEE come from the germline V gene (reference sequence). TCRdb re-called the reads with MiXCR, one entry per CDR3 protein. The sample comprises about 830,000 distinct CDR3 sequences, over 25% of which are singletons, and around 12% rests with the top ten. This entry comes from a study of T cell repertoires in cytomegalovirus infection. Overall study: CMV epitopes in the study were HLA-C-restricted (recently identified) and HLA-B-restricted (well studied).

This TCR was recovered from a human donor in good health (CMV status not recorded). Some clones in this sample may be carry-over from other donors' samples. J is TRBJ2-1 and V is TRBV5-5, with 11 bases fitting TRBD2. Sequencing was performed on cultured CD8+ T cells from PBMCs, taken from culture after CMV antigen stimulation. CDR3 protein: CASSGATSGGSYNEQFF. CDR3 bases: TGTGCCAGCAGCGGGGCCACTAGCGGGGGCTCCTACAATGAGCAGTTCTTC.